This T cell receptor beta chain was captured in a study of blood T cell repertoires in COVID-19. CDR3 length equals 16 residues. The germline gives CDR1 SGHTA, CDR2 FQGTGA. V was clipped by 5 bases and J by 3 bases; unmatched bases: 9. Methods used by the authors: How many nucleated cells were present was estimated from reference gene primer amplification. Sequencing was performed with immunoSEQ multiplex PCR; in TCRdb, only in-frame clones are kept and a portion is missing. That table is the source of V, J and clone size, and D and trimming were worked out from the DNA. The table records approximately 210,000 clones, over 75% of them present only once.

Sequenced input: PBMCs or T cells enriched from blood (not recorded which). V usage is TRBV7-3 and J usage is TRBJ1-1; 10 nucleotides agree with TRBD1. The TCR comes from a man aged 30 to 39 with acute COVID-19. The CDR3, as DNA: TGTGCCAGCAGCCATGGGACAGGGGATCGGGACACTGAAGCTTTCTTT. It translates to CASSHGTGDRDTEAFF.